The count of the clone carrying this T cell receptor beta chain is one. CDR3 size: 14 residues. V was clipped by 4 bases and J by 5 bases, with 9 bases between them. The V gene's germline CDR1 is LGHDT and CDR2 YNNKEL (reference sequence). The data were taken from a study of blood T cell repertoires in COVID-19. The overall study: The United States, Italy and Spain were the sources of the acute and convalescent COVID-19 samples.

The table came from immunoSEQ multiplex PCR; TCRdb's copy has only in-frame clones and leaves some out. The data show around 57,000 clones, more than 85% seen once. The receptor was derived from a man aged 50 to 59 with acute or convalescent COVID-19. The sequenced sample was peripheral blood. This rearrangement joins TRBV3-1 (or the pseudogene TRBV3-2) to TRBJ1-6, with a weak D call TRBD1 (5 bases). CDR3 sequence: CASSPRDHNSPLHF. The CDR3 bases are TGTGCCAGCAGCCCCAGGGATCATAATTCACCCCTCCACTTT.